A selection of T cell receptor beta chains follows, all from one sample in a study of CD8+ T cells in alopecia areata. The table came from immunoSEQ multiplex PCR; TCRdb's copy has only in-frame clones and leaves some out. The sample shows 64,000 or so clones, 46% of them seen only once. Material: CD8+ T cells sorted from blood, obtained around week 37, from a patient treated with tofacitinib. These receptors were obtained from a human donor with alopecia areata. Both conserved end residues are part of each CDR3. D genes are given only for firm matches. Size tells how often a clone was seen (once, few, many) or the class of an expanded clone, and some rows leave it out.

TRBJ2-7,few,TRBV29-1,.,CSVVPSAPSSYEQYF,TGCAGCGTTGTTCCTTCGGCTCCGAGCTCCTACGAGCAGTACTTC
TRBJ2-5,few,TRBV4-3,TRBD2,CASSLASGRMETQYF,TGCGCCAGCAGCCTCGCTAGCGGGAGAATGGAGACCCAGTACTTC
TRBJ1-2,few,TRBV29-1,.,CSARDIRNYGYTF,TGCAGCGCACGGGACATCCGTAACTATGGCTACACCTTC
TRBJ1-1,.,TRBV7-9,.,CASSLKVENTEAFF,TGTGCCAGCAGCCTCAAGGTGGAGAACACTGAAGCTTTCTTT
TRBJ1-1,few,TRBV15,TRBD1,CATSRGQGQGWPEAFF,TGTGCCACCAGCAGAGGCCAGGGACAGGGTTGGCCTGAAGCTTTCTTT
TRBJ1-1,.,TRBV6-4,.,CASSDSGGLPAFF,TGTGCCAGCAGTGACTCTGGGGGACTTCCGGCTTTCTTT
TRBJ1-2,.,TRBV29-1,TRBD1,CSVTGDNYGCTF,TGCAGCGTTACAGGGGATAACTATGGCTGCACCTTC
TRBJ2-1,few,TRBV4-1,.,CASSQDQLHNEQFF,TGCGCCAGCAGCCAAGATCAACTGCACAATGAGCAGTTCTTC
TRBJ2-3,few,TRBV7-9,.,CASRAGPTDTQYF,TGTGCCAGCAGGGCCGGGCCGACGGATACGCAGTATTTT
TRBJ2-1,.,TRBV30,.,CALGGQETYNEQFF,TGTGCCTTAGGGGGGCAGGAAACCTACAATGAGCAGTTCTTC
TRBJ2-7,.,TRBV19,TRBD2,CASSVLAGSYEQYF,TGTGCCAGTAGTGTACTAGCGGGCTCCTACGAGCAGTACTTC
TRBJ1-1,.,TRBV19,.,CASSLFRHTEAFF,TGTGCCAGTAGCCTCTTCCGGCACACTGAAGCTTTCTTT
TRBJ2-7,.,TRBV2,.,CASSEIGEDPYEQYF,TGTGCCAGCAGTGAAATCGGGGAGGACCCCTACGAGCAGTACTTC
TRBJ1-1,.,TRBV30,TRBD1,CACPTGILGAFF,TGTGCCTGTCCGACAGGGATTCTCGGAGCTTTCTTT
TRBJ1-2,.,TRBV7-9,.,CASSLDPGYTF,TGTGCCAGCAGCTTAGATCCTGGCTACACCTTC
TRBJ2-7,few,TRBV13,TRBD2,CASRERGIGEQYF,TGTGCCAGCAGGGAGCGGGGCATAGGAGAGCAGTACTTC
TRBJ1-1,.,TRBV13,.,CASSLGTEAFF,TGTGCCAGCAGCTTAGGCACTGAAGCTTTCTTT
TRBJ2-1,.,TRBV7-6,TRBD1,CASSPLIRGNDEQFF,TGTGCCAGCAGCCCGTTGATCAGGGGGAACGATGAGCAGTTCTTC
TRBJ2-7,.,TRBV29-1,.,CSVVTDFYEQYF,TGCAGCGTAGTGACAGACTTCTACGAGCAGTACTTC
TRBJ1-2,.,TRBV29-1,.,CSVEFEGGYTF,TGCAGCGTTGAATTTGAGGGCGGCTACACCTTC
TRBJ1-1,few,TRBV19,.,CASKFQGVGPKAFF,TGTGCCAGTAAATTCCAGGGTGTTGGCCCCAAAGCTTTCTTT
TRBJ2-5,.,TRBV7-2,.,CASSVWREQETQYF,TGTGCCAGCAGCGTCTGGCGGGAACAAGAGACCCAGTACTTC